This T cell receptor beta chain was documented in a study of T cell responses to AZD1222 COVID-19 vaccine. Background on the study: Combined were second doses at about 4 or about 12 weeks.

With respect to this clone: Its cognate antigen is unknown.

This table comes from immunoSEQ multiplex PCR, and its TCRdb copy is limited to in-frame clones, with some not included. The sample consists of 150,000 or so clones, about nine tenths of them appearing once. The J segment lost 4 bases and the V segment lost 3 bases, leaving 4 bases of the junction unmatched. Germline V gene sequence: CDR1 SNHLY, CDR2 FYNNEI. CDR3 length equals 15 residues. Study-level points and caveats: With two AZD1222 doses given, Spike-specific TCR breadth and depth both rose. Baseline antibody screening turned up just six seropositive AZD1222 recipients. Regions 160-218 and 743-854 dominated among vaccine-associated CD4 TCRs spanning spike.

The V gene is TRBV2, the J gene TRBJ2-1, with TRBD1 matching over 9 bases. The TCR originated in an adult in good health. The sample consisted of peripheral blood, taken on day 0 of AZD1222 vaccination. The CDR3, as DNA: TGTGCCAGCAGTGACGACAGGGGGGGGTACAATGAGCAGTTCTTC. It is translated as CASSDDRGGYNEQFF.